A single T cell receptor beta chain is shown here with its context. The authors' processing: From reference gene primer amplification, estimates of nucleated cell counts were derived. The data were produced by immunoSEQ multiplex PCR, yet TCRdb's version contains in-frame clones alone and is incomplete. V, J and clone size are those of that table, while D and trimming were read from the DNA. Of 190,000 or so clones in the sample, approximately 86% were seen once. Participants reported their clinical history, and cohort assignment relied on those reports. The record originates from a study of blood T cell repertoires in COVID-19. Study summary: Samples came from the United States, Italy and Spain, spanning acute and convalescent COVID-19.

CDR3 size: 12 residues. Deletions cut 2 bases from V and 5 bases from J, with 6 bases between. The germline CDR1 and CDR2 sequences are SNHLY and FYNNEI. This sequence originates from a man younger than 35 with acute COVID-19. The chain joins TRBV2 to TRBJ2-5; no clear D. The sequencing input was PBMCs or T cells enriched from blood (not recorded which). The CDR3 reads CASSELGETQYF. The DNA for the CDR3 is TGTGCCAGCAGTGAACTCGGGGAGACCCAGTACTTC.